The text below deals with one TCR beta chain. The germline V gene has CDR1 SGHTA and CDR2 FQGNSA. The CDR3 spans 18 residues. The V and J ends lost 0 bases and 0 bases, in that order; junction bases with no gene match: 10. The method was immunoSEQ multiplex PCR; TCRdb's version includes in-frame clones alone and lacks a portion of them. The sample has under 85,000 clones; about 91% are singletons. Specified time point: peripheral blood 6 weeks after treatment start. This entry belongs to a study of PD-L1 blockade in urothelial cancer. The clonotype originates from an elderly woman with urothelial cancer. This rearrangement joins TRBV7-2 to TRBJ1-2, with TRBD1 matching 7 bases. Sequencing was performed on PBMCs, taken around atezolizumab (anti-PD-L1) treatment. CDR3: CASSLAPPGGITNYGYTF. Written as DNA, the CDR3 is TGTGCCAGCAGCTTAGCGCCGCCAGGGGGGATTACTAACTATGGCTACACCTTC.